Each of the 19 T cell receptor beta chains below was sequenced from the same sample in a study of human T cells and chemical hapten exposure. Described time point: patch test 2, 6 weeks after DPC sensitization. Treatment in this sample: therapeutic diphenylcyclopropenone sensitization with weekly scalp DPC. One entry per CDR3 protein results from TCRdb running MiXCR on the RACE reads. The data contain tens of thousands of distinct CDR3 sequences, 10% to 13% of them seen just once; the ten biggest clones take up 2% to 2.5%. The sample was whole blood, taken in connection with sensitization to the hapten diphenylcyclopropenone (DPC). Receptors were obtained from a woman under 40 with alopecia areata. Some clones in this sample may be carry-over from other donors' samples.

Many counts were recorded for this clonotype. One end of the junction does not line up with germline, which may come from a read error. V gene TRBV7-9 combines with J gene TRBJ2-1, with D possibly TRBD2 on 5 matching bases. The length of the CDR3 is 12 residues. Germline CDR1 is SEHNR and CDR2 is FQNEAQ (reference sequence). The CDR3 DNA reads TGTGCCAGCAGCCCTAGCAGAGAACCGGAGGTCTTC. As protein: CASSPSREPEVF. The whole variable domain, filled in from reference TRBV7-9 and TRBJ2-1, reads DTGVSQNPRHKITKRGQNVTFRCDPISEHNRLYWYRQTLGQGPEFLTYFQNEAQLEKSRLLSDRFSAERPKGSFSTLEIQRTEQGDSAMYLCASSPSREPEVFGPGTRLTVL.

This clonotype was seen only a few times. The CDR3 DNA is TGTGCCAGCAGCTTATATGTCGATACGCAGTATTTT. Encoded protein: CASSLYVDTQYF. The chain links TRBV7-2 to TRBJ2-3, with D unclear. Germline CDR1 is SGHTA and CDR2 is FQGNSA. Trimming cost V 2 bases and J 6 bases, with 6 bases left between them. The CDR3 totals 12 residues.

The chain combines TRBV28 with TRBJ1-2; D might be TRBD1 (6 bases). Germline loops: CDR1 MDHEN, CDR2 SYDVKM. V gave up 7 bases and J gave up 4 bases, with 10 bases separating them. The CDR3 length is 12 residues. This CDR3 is CASTGDGYGYTF. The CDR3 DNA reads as TGTGCCAGCACAGGGGACGGCTATGGCTACACCTTC.

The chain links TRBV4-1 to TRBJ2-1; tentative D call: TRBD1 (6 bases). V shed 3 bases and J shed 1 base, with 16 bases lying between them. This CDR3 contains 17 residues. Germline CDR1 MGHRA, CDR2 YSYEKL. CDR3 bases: TGCGCCAGCAGCCAGTCTCAGGGGTTCCCTTCCTACAATGAGCAGTTCTTC. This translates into CASSQSQGFPSYNEQFF.

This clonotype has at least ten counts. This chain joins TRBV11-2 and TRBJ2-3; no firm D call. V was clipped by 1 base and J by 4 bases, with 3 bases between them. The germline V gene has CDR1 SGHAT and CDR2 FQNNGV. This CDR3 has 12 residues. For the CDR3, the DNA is TGTGCCAGCAGCTTAGTGCCAGATACGCAGTATTTT. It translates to CASSLVPDTQYF.

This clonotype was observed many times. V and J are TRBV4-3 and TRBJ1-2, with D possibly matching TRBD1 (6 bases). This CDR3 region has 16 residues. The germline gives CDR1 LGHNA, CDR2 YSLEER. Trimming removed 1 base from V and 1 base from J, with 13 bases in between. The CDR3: CASSQASDRLNYGYTF. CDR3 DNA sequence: TGCGCCAGCAGCCAAGCCTCAGACAGGCTTAACTATGGCTACACCTTC.

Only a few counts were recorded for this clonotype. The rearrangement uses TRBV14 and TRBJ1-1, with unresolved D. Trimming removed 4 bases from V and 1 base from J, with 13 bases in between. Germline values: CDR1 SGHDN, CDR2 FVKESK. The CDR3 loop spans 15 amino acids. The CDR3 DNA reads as TGTGCCAGCAGCCCCCTGGTACACCCGAACACTGAAGCTTTCTTT. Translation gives CASSPLVHPNTEAFF.

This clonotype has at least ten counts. The CDR3: CASSLEGTGAYEQYF. CDR3 nucleotide sequence: TGCGCCAGCAGCTTGGAAGGGACAGGGGCCTACGAGCAGTACTTC. This chain joins TRBV5-1 and TRBJ2-7; 10 nucleotides agree with TRBD1. V dropped 0 bases and J dropped 2; count of bases not matched to a gene: 2. The germline V gene has CDR1 SGHRS and CDR2 YFSETQ. This CDR3 has 15 residues.

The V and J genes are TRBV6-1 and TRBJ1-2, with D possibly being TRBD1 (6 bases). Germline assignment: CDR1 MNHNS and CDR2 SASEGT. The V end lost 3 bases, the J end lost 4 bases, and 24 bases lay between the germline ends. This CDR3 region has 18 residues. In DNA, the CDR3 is TGTGCCAGCAGTGAGGATCGGGCAGGGGTACCTCTCGCCTATGGCTACACCTTC. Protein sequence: CASSEDRAGVPLAYGYTF.

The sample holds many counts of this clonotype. Here the CDR3 reads CASRHLGEETQYF. DNA of the CDR3: TGTGCCAGCAGGCACCTTGGAGAAGAGACCCAGTACTTC. The chain is built from TRBV27 and TRBJ2-5, with D hard to call. The CDR3 covers 13 residues. The V and J ends lost 6 bases and 3 bases respectively, with 11 bases between them. Germline V CDR1 and CDR2: MNHEY, SMNVEV (reference sequence).

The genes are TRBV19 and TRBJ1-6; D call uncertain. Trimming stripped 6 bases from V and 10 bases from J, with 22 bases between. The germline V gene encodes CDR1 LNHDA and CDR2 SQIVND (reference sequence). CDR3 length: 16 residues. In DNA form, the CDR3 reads TGTGCCAGTAGCCCCTTGGGAGTTCGGCATTGGTCACCCCTCCACTTT. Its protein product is CASSPLGVRHWSPLHF. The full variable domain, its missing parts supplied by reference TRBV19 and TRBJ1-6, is DGGITQSPKYLFRKEGQNVTLSCEQNLNHDAMYWYRQDPGQGLRLIYYSQIVNDFQKGDIAEGYSVSREKKESFPLTVTSAQKNPTAFYLCASSPLGVRHWSPLHFGNGTRLTVT.

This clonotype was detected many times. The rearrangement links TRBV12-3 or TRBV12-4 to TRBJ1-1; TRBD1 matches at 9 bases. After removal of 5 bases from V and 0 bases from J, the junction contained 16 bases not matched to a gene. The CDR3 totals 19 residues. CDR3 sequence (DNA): TGTGCCAGCAGTCCTTTACCCCAACAGGGGGCTGGGGTGAACACTGAAGCTTTCTTT. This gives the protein CASSPLPQQGAGVNTEAFF.

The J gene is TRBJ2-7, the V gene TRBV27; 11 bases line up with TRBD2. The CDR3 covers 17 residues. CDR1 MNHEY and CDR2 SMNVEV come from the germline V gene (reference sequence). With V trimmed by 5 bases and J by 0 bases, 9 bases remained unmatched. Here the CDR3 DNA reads TGTGCCAGCAGTCGTAGCGGGGGGGTCCAAGTCTCCTACGAGCAGTACTTC. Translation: CASSRSGGVQVSYEQYF.

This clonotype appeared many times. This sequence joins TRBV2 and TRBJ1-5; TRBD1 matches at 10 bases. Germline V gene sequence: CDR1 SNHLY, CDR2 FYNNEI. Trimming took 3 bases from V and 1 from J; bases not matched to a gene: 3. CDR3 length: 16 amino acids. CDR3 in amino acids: CASSERDRGSNQPQHF. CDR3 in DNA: TGTGCCAGCAGTGAGAGGGACAGGGGCAGCAATCAGCCCCAGCATTTT.

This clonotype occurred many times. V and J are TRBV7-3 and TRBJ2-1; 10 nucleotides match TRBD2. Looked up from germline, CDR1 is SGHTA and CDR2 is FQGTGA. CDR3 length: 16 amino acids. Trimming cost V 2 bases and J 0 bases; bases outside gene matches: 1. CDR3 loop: CASSLASGSSYNEQFF. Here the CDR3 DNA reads TGTGCCAGCAGCTTAGCTAGCGGGAGCTCCTACAATGAGCAGTTCTTC. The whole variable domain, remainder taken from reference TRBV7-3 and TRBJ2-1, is GAGVSQTPSNKVTEKGKYVELRCDPISGHTALYWYRQSLGQGPEFLIYFQGTGAADDSGLPNDRFFAVRPEGSVSTLKIQRTERGDSAVYLCASSLASGSSYNEQFFGPGTRLTVL.

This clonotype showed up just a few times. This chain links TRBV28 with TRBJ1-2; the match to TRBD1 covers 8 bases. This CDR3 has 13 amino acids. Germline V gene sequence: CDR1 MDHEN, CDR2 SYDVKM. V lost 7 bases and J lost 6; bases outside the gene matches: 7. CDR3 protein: CASTPDRVDGYTF. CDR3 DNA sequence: TGTGCCAGCACCCCGGACAGGGTAGATGGCTACACCTTC.

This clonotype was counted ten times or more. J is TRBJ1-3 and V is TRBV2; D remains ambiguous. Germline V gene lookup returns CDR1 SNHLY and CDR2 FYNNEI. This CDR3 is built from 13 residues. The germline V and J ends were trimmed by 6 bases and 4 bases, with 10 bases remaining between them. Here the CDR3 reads CASSTASGNTIYF. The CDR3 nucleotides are TGTGCCAGCAGCACAGCTTCCGGAAACACCATATATTTT.

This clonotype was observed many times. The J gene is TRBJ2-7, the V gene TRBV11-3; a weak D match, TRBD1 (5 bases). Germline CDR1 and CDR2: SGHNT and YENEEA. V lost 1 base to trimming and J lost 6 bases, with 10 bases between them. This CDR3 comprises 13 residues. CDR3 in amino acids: CASSLVPGSEQYF. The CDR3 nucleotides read TGTGCCAGCAGCTTAGTTCCAGGGTCCGAGCAGTACTTC.

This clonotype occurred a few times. The CDR3 sequence: CSALTGAGQPQHF. The CDR3 region has the DNA TGCAGCGCCCTGACAGGTGCTGGACAGCCCCAGCATTTT. The chain has TRBV29-1 and TRBJ1-5, with D possibly TRBD1 on 6 matching bases. V was cut by 7 bases and J by 7 bases, with 17 bases left in between. This CDR3 contains 13 residues. Germline-derived CDR1 and CDR2 are SQVTM and ANQGSEA.